The 8 T cell receptor beta chains below come from one sample, sequenced in a study of cytomegalovirus exposure and HLA in healthy donors. In the PCR, 60 Vbeta and 13 Jbeta primers were used. TCRdb's table, derived via immunoSEQ multiplex PCR, lists solely in-frame clones and lacks some. The table includes 55,000 to 65,000 clones, roughly 84% detected once. Source material: PBMCs. These receptors all come from a human donor in good health.

The chain has TRBV6-5 and TRBJ1-1; 9 bases are a match to TRBD1. Germline V lookup: CDR1 MNHEY, CDR2 SVGAGI. J gave up 11 bases and V 0 bases, and 7 bases lay outside the gene matches. The CDR3 loop spans 14 amino acids. The DNA for the CDR3 is TGTGCCAGCAGTTACTCGGGACAGGGCCATATTGCTTTCTTT. It is translated as CASSYSGQGHIAFF.

The rearrangement uses TRBV28 and TRBJ1-2; 9 bases agree with TRBD1. This CDR3 spans 15 amino acids. Germline V lookup: CDR1 MDHEN, CDR2 SYDVKM. Trimming cost V 5 bases and J 3 bases; bases outside gene matches: 7. CDR3 nucleotides: TGTGCCAGCAGTCCGACGACAGGGGGACACTATGGCTACACCTTC. Translating it yields CASSPTTGGHYGYTF.

The chain couples TRBV5-1 to TRBJ1-5; possibly TRBD1 for D (5 bases). The CDR3 totals 14 residues. Per germline, CDR1 SGHRS and CDR2 YFSETQ. With 0 bases removed from V and 5 bases from J, the gap between germline ends came to 9 bases. Here the CDR3 reads CASSLVGGDQPQHF. CDR3 bases: TGCGCCAGCAGCTTGGTGGGGGGGGATCAGCCCCAGCATTTT. Using reference TRBV5-1 and TRBJ1-5 for the parts outside the CDR3, the full variable domain is KAGVTQTPRYLIKTRGQQVTLSCSPISGHRSVSWYQQTPGQGLQFLFEYFSETQRNKGNFPGRFSGRQFSNSRSEMNVSTLELGDSALYLCASSLVGGDQPQHFGDGTRLSIL.

The V gene is TRBV7-8, the J gene TRBJ1-5, with TRBD1 as a possible D gene (6 bases). This CDR3 region has 15 residues. Germline CDR1 reads SGHVS; CDR2 reads FQNEAQ. The V and J ends lost 5 bases and 3 bases respectively, with 14 bases between them. The CDR3 reads CASSLAGEINQPQHF. Here the CDR3 DNA reads TGTGCCAGCAGCCTGGCAGGGGAGATCAATCAGCCCCAGCATTTT. The whole variable domain, remainder taken from reference TRBV7-8 and TRBJ1-5, is GAGVSQSPRYKVAKRGQDVALRCDPISGHVSLFWYQQALGQGPEFLTYFQNEAQLDKSGLPSDRFFAERPEGSVSTLKIQRTQQEDSAVYLCASSLAGEINQPQHFGDGTRLSIL.

This clone was seen a few times. The chain joins TRBV15 to TRBJ1-3, with D perhaps matching TRBD1 (6 bases). The CDR3 is made up of 15 amino acids. V was clipped by 0 bases and J by 4 bases, with 10 bases between them. Germline loops: CDR1 LNHNV, CDR2 YYDKDF (reference sequence). The CDR3 spells CATSREAGEGNTIYF. CDR3 sequence (DNA): TGTGCCACCAGCAGAGAAGCAGGGGAAGGAAACACCATATATTTT.

The chain joins TRBV7-9 to TRBJ2-2; 7 nucleotides match TRBD1. V was clipped by 4 bases and J by 2 bases; unmatched bases: 10. In germline, CDR1 is SEHNR, CDR2 FQNEAQ (reference sequence). The CDR3 length is 17 residues. The CDR3 sequence: CASSSAPGQSNTGELFF. In nucleotides, the CDR3 is TGTGCCAGCAGCTCCGCTCCGGGACAGAGTAACACCGGGGAGCTGTTTTTT. The variable domain in full, completed from reference TRBV7-9 and TRBJ2-2, reads DTGVSQNPRHKITKRGQNVTFRCDPISEHNRLYWYRQTLGQGPEFLTYFQNEAQLEKSRLLSDRFSAERPKGSFSTLEIQRTEQGDSAMYLCASSSAPGQSNTGELFFGEGSRLTVL.

The V and J genes are TRBV6-1 and TRBJ2-5, with TRBD1 matching 9 bases. CDR1 is MNHNS, CDR2 SASEGT, per germline. V lost 2 bases and J lost 5; bases outside the gene matches: 6. CDR3 length equals 15 residues. The CDR3 DNA reads TGTGCCAGCAGTGAAAGGACAGGGGCTTTTGAGACCCAGTACTTC. Amino acid sequence: CASSERTGAFETQYF.

This chain connects TRBV27 to TRBJ1-6; D unresolved. Looked up from germline, CDR1 is MNHEY and CDR2 is SMNVEV (reference sequence). CDR3 size: 13 residues. Trimming removed 8 bases from V and 7 bases from J, with 12 bases in between. The CDR3 nucleotides are TGTGCCAGCGGCCGCGGAAAAAATTCACCCCTCCACTTT. It codes for CASGRGKNSPLHF.